These T cell receptor beta chains were read from a single sample in a study of early T cells in non-severe SARS-CoV-2 infection. TCRdb processed the 5' RACE reads anew with MiXCR; each CDR3 protein has one entry. The table has tens of thousands of distinct CDR3 sequences, around a tenth seen once. Sequencing was done on a sample of whole blood. The receptors derive from an adult who was a healthcare worker with PCR-confirmed SARS-CoV-2 infection or an uninfected control (not recorded which). CDR3s include the opening cysteine and the closing phenylalanine or tryptophan. D genes are given only for firm matches. The listing skips clone size in some rows; elsewhere it reads once, few, many or a size class.

d_call: TRBD1; v_call: TRBV5-1; cdr3_length: 15; clone_size: few; j_call: TRBJ1-3; cdr3_aa: CASRQGAQPENTIYF; cdr3_nt: TGCGCCAGCAGACAGGGGGCGCAACCTGAAAACACCATATATTTT
d_call: -; v_call: TRBV7-2; cdr3_length: 13; clone_size: many; j_call: TRBJ1-5; cdr3_aa: CASSLDTDQPQHF; cdr3_nt: TGTGCCAGCAGCTTAGACACCGATCAGCCCCAGCATTTT
d_call: TRBD2; v_call: TRBV19; cdr3_length: 16; clone_size: few; j_call: TRBJ2-7; cdr3_aa: CASSQPGRLAGYEQYF; cdr3_nt: TGTGCCAGTAGTCAACCCGGTAGACTAGCGGGCTACGAGCAGTACTTC
d_call: -; v_call: TRBV6-5; cdr3_length: 15; clone_size: many; j_call: TRBJ1-1; cdr3_aa: CASSYSWGENTEAFF; cdr3_nt: TGTGCCAGCAGTTACTCTTGGGGAGAAAACACTGAAGCTTTCTTT
d_call: -; v_call: TRBV9; cdr3_length: 16; clone_size: -; j_call: TRBJ2-6; cdr3_aa: CASSVALLSGANVLTF; cdr3_nt: TGTGCCAGCAGCGTAGCACTGCTCTCTGGGGCCAACGTCCTGACTTTC
d_call: -; v_call: TRBV7-8; cdr3_length: 13; clone_size: many; j_call: TRBJ2-3; cdr3_aa: CASSFTRTDTQYF; cdr3_nt: TGTGCCAGCAGCTTCACCCGCACAGATACGCAGTATTTT
d_call: -; v_call: TRBV12-3/TRBV12-4; cdr3_length: 11; clone_size: many; j_call: TRBJ2-5; cdr3_aa: CASSFSETQYF; cdr3_nt: TGTGCCAGCAGCTTTAGCGAGACCCAGTACTTC
d_call: TRBD2; v_call: TRBV24-1; cdr3_length: 16; clone_size: many; j_call: TRBJ2-6; cdr3_aa: CATSDFRGAGANVLTF; cdr3_nt: TGTGCCACCAGTGATTTTCGGGGGGCTGGGGCCAACGTCCTGACTTTC
d_call: TRBD2; v_call: TRBV4-2; cdr3_length: 15; clone_size: many; j_call: TRBJ2-1; cdr3_aa: CASSQDRTSNNEQFF; cdr3_nt: TGTGCCAGCAGCCAAGATAGGACTAGCAACAATGAGCAGTTCTTC
d_call: -; v_call: TRBV28; cdr3_length: 15; clone_size: few; j_call: TRBJ1-2; cdr3_aa: CASSLSQGTDYGYTF; cdr3_nt: TGTGCCAGCAGTTTATCCCAGGGCACTGACTATGGCTACACCTTC
d_call: -; v_call: TRBV6-6; cdr3_length: 14; clone_size: -; j_call: TRBJ1-4; cdr3_aa: CASSYSGGGEKLFF; cdr3_nt: TGTGCCAGCAGTTACTCCGGAGGGGGTGAAAAACTGTTTTTT
d_call: -; v_call: TRBV5-1; cdr3_length: 13; clone_size: -; j_call: TRBJ1-1; cdr3_aa: CASSLRINTEAFF; cdr3_nt: TGCGCCAGCAGCTTACGGATAAACACTGAAGCTTTCTTT
d_call: -; v_call: TRBV20-1; cdr3_length: 17; clone_size: few; j_call: TRBJ1-5; cdr3_aa: CSAIAPQGLAGNQPQHF; cdr3_nt: TGCAGTGCTATCGCCCCGCAAGGTTTGGCAGGGAATCAGCCCCAGCATTTT
d_call: -; v_call: TRBV7-9; cdr3_length: 15; clone_size: -; j_call: TRBJ2-1; cdr3_aa: CAGSRGGTGTNEQFF; cdr3_nt: TGTGCCGGAAGCCGTGGTGGGACCGGTACGAATGAGCAGTTCTTC
d_call: -; v_call: TRBV6-6; cdr3_length: 13; clone_size: few; j_call: TRBJ2-7; cdr3_aa: CASSSRSFYEQYF; cdr3_nt: TGTGCCAGCAGTTCCCGGAGCTTCTACGAGCAGTACTTC
d_call: -; v_call: TRBV19; cdr3_length: 17; clone_size: -; j_call: TRBJ1-5; cdr3_aa: CASSISSGAGRGQPQHF; cdr3_nt: TGTGCCAGTAGTATATCCTCTGGGGCAGGGAGAGGGCAGCCCCAGCATTTT
d_call: TRBD1; v_call: TRBV14; cdr3_length: 15; clone_size: few; j_call: TRBJ1-1; cdr3_aa: CASSPWTGLNTEAFF; cdr3_nt: TGTGCCAGCAGCCCTTGGACAGGGCTGAACACTGAAGCTTTCTTT
d_call: -; v_call: TRBV5-6; cdr3_length: 15; clone_size: few; j_call: TRBJ2-5; cdr3_aa: CASRWGRAPQETQYF; cdr3_nt: TGTGCCAGCAGATGGGGCAGGGCACCCCAAGAGACCCAGTACTTC
d_call: TRBD1; v_call: TRBV2; cdr3_length: 14; clone_size: few; j_call: TRBJ2-3; cdr3_aa: CASIPEQGTDTQYF; cdr3_nt: TGTGCCAGCATCCCGGAACAGGGGACAGATACGCAGTATTTT
d_call: -; v_call: TRBV29-1; cdr3_length: 14; clone_size: many; j_call: TRBJ2-7; cdr3_aa: CSVTNRDVRDEQYF; cdr3_nt: TGCAGCGTGACAAACCGGGACGTTCGCGACGAGCAGTACTTC
d_call: -; v_call: TRBV18; cdr3_length: 13; clone_size: many; j_call: TRBJ1-2; cdr3_aa: CASSPSDTRSYTF; cdr3_nt: TGTGCCAGCTCACCCTCCGATACGCGGAGCTACACCTTC
d_call: TRBD1; v_call: TRBV5-1; cdr3_length: 15; clone_size: many; j_call: TRBJ2-3; cdr3_aa: CASSLRTGLPDTQYF; cdr3_nt: TGCGCCAGCAGCTTAAGGACAGGACTCCCAGATACGCAGTATTTT
d_call: TRBD1; v_call: TRBV29-1; cdr3_length: 13; clone_size: few; j_call: TRBJ2-2; cdr3_aa: CSVTGVRTGELFF; cdr3_nt: TGCAGCGTCACAGGGGTTAGGACCGGGGAGCTGTTTTTT
d_call: TRBD1; v_call: TRBV11-2; cdr3_length: 15; clone_size: few; j_call: TRBJ2-7; cdr3_aa: CASSPGTGAIYEQYF; cdr3_nt: TGTGCCAGCAGCCCGGGGACAGGGGCGATCTACGAGCAGTACTTC
d_call: -; v_call: TRBV5-1; cdr3_length: 14; clone_size: many; j_call: TRBJ2-3; cdr3_aa: CASSPRTSTDTQYF; cdr3_nt: TGCGCCAGCAGCCCCCGAACTAGCACAGATACGCAGTATTTT
d_call: TRBD1; v_call: TRBV5-1; cdr3_length: 14; clone_size: few; j_call: TRBJ2-7; cdr3_aa: CASSLVRTGDEQYF; cdr3_nt: TGCGCCAGCAGCTTGGTTAGGACAGGGGACGAGCAGTACTTC
d_call: TRBD2; v_call: TRBV7-9; cdr3_length: 13; clone_size: -; j_call: TRBJ2-1; cdr3_aa: CASSLQASGRPHF; cdr3_nt: TGTGCCAGCAGCTTACAGGCTAGCGGGAGGCCTCACTTC
d_call: TRBD1; v_call: TRBV20-1; cdr3_length: 15; clone_size: many; j_call: TRBJ2-1; cdr3_aa: CSARDGTGIYNEQFF; cdr3_nt: TGCAGTGCTCGAGACGGGACAGGGATATACAATGAGCAGTTCTTC
d_call: TRBD2; v_call: TRBV4-1; cdr3_length: 18; clone_size: many; j_call: TRBJ2-2; cdr3_aa: CASSPGLAGGRGTGELFF; cdr3_nt: TGCGCCAGCAGCCCGGGACTAGCGGGGGGCAGGGGCACCGGGGAGCTGTTTTTT
d_call: TRBD2; v_call: TRBV12-3/TRBV12-4; cdr3_length: 15; clone_size: few; j_call: TRBJ2-5; cdr3_aa: CASSFGSGLQETQYF; cdr3_nt: TGTGCCAGCAGTTTCGGTAGCGGGCTCCAAGAGACCCAGTACTTC
d_call: -; v_call: TRBV4-1; cdr3_length: 13; clone_size: few; j_call: TRBJ2-7; cdr3_aa: CASSQGSGTDSSF; cdr3_nt: TGCGCCAGCAGCCAAGGGTCAGGGACGGACTCTTCCTTC
d_call: -; v_call: TRBV12-3/TRBV12-4; cdr3_length: 15; clone_size: -; j_call: TRBJ2-2; cdr3_aa: CASSFLTGRVGELFF; cdr3_nt: TGTGCCAGCAGTTTTCTTACAGGGAGGGTCGGGGAGCTGTTTTTT
d_call: TRBD2; v_call: TRBV20-1; cdr3_length: 15; clone_size: -; j_call: TRBJ2-1; cdr3_aa: CSAGGLAGFYNEQFF; cdr3_nt: TGCAGTGCGGGGGGACTAGCGGGTTTTTACAATGAGCAGTTCTTC
d_call: -; v_call: TRBV6-1; cdr3_length: 16; clone_size: many; j_call: TRBJ2-5; cdr3_aa: CASSVGLLASQETQYF; cdr3_nt: TGTGCCAGCAGTGTTGGGCTCCTAGCGTCCCAAGAGACCCAGTACTTC
d_call: -; v_call: TRBV6-5; cdr3_length: 11; clone_size: few; j_call: TRBJ2-5; cdr3_aa: CASSYSETQYF; cdr3_nt: TGTGCCAGCAGTTACTCTGAGACCCAGTACTTC
d_call: -; v_call: TRBV6-2/TRBV6-3; cdr3_length: 14; clone_size: few; j_call: TRBJ2-7; cdr3_aa: CASTPDVSSYEQYF; cdr3_nt: TGTGCCAGCACCCCGGACGTCAGCTCCTACGAGCAGTACTTC
d_call: -; v_call: TRBV19; cdr3_length: 14; clone_size: many; j_call: TRBJ2-5; cdr3_aa: CASSIRERPQTQYF; cdr3_nt: TGTGCCAGTAGTATAAGGGAACGGCCGCAGACCCAGTACTTC
d_call: TRBD2; v_call: TRBV6-1; cdr3_length: 15; clone_size: many; j_call: TRBJ2-3; cdr3_aa: CASSELAGGPDTQYF; cdr3_nt: TGTGCCAGCAGTGAACTAGCGGGAGGGCCAGATACGCAGTATTTT
d_call: -; v_call: TRBV30; cdr3_length: 16; clone_size: many; j_call: TRBJ2-2; cdr3_aa: CAWSPPRRRNTGELFF; cdr3_nt: TGTGCCTGGAGTCCCCCGCGGAGGAGGAACACCGGGGAGCTGTTTTTT
d_call: TRBD1; v_call: TRBV3-1; cdr3_length: 15; clone_size: -; j_call: TRBJ2-7; cdr3_aa: CASSPGTGGIYEQYF; cdr3_nt: TGTGCCAGCAGCCCCGGGACAGGGGGCATTTACGAGCAGTACTTC
d_call: -; v_call: TRBV4-2; cdr3_length: 17; clone_size: -; j_call: TRBJ1-6; cdr3_aa: CASSQDPGSFANSPLHF; cdr3_nt: TGTGCCAGCAGCCAAGATCCAGGGTCTTTTGCAAATTCACCCCTCCACTTT
d_call: TRBD1; v_call: TRBV9; cdr3_length: 15; clone_size: many; j_call: TRBJ1-6; cdr3_aa: CASSPSTGGNSPLHF; cdr3_nt: TGTGCCAGCAGCCCCTCGACAGGGGGTAATTCACCCCTCCACTTT
d_call: -; v_call: TRBV7-6; cdr3_length: 17; clone_size: many; j_call: TRBJ2-2; cdr3_aa: CASSLAPASQRTGELFF; cdr3_nt: TGTGCCAGCAGCTTAGCGCCGGCTAGCCAACGCACCGGGGAGCTGTTTTTT
d_call: -; v_call: TRBV7-9; cdr3_length: 14; clone_size: many; j_call: TRBJ2-2; cdr3_aa: CASSLFVDTGELFF; cdr3_nt: TGTGCCAGCAGCTTATTCGTGGACACCGGGGAGCTGTTTTTT
d_call: -; v_call: TRBV6-5; cdr3_length: 17; clone_size: -; j_call: TRBJ2-6; cdr3_aa: CASSYSAGDSGANVLTF; cdr3_nt: TGTGCCAGCAGTTACTCGGCAGGGGACTCTGGGGCCAACGTCCTGACTTTC
d_call: -; v_call: TRBV12-3/TRBV12-4; cdr3_length: 13; clone_size: -; j_call: TRBJ2-7; cdr3_aa: CASTQSRVSEQYF; cdr3_nt: TGTGCCAGCACCCAATCCAGGGTTTCAGAGCAGTACTTC
d_call: TRBD1; v_call: TRBV11-2; cdr3_length: 16; clone_size: -; j_call: TRBJ2-2; cdr3_aa: CASSRSRDSDTEELFF; cdr3_nt: TGTGCCAGCAGCCGCAGCCGGGACAGCGACACCGAGGAGCTGTTTTTT
d_call: -; v_call: TRBV6-2/TRBV6-3; cdr3_length: 17; clone_size: -; j_call: TRBJ2-3; cdr3_aa: CASSTPRPSQGSDTQYF; cdr3_nt: TGTGCCAGCAGTACCCCCCGGCCAAGCCAAGGATCAGATACGCAGTATTTT
d_call: -; v_call: TRBV29-1; cdr3_length: 12; clone_size: few; j_call: TRBJ1-3; cdr3_aa: CSVVSPGNTIYF; cdr3_nt: TGCAGCGTTGTCAGTCCCGGAAACACCATATATTTT
d_call: -; v_call: TRBV9; cdr3_length: 14; clone_size: few; j_call: TRBJ2-2; cdr3_aa: CASSVDRSTGELFF; cdr3_nt: TGTGCCAGCAGCGTAGACAGGTCGACCGGGGAGCTGTTTTTT
d_call: -; v_call: TRBV7-9; cdr3_length: 12; clone_size: few; j_call: TRBJ2-5; cdr3_aa: CASSTQQETQYF; cdr3_nt: TGTGCCAGCAGCACTCAACAAGAGACCCAGTACTTC
d_call: -; v_call: TRBV3-1; cdr3_length: 13; clone_size: many; j_call: TRBJ1-1; cdr3_aa: CASSRGANTEAFF; cdr3_nt: TGTGCCAGCAGCCGGGGGGCAAACACTGAAGCTTTCTTT
d_call: TRBD1; v_call: TRBV10-3; cdr3_length: 14; clone_size: many; j_call: TRBJ2-7; cdr3_aa: CAIQEGQDMDEQYF; cdr3_nt: TGTGCCATCCAAGAGGGACAGGACATGGACGAGCAGTACTTC
d_call: -; v_call: TRBV5-1; cdr3_length: 15; clone_size: -; j_call: TRBJ2-3; cdr3_aa: CASSLDTGWPDTQYF; cdr3_nt: TGCGCCAGCAGCTTGGATACAGGGTGGCCAGATACGCAGTATTTT
d_call: -; v_call: TRBV9; cdr3_length: 15; clone_size: -; j_call: TRBJ2-1; cdr3_aa: CASSVDAGSRDEQFF; cdr3_nt: TGTGCCAGCAGCGTAGACGCAGGGTCTAGGGATGAGCAGTTCTTC
d_call: -; v_call: TRBV7-9; cdr3_length: 13; clone_size: few; j_call: TRBJ2-7; cdr3_aa: CASSFDNPREQYF; cdr3_nt: TGTGCCAGCAGCTTTGATAATCCGCGGGAGCAGTACTTC
d_call: -; v_call: TRBV5-1; cdr3_length: 14; clone_size: many; j_call: TRBJ2-2; cdr3_aa: CASNVADHTGELFF; cdr3_nt: TGCGCCAGCAACGTAGCGGATCACACCGGGGAGCTGTTTTTT
d_call: TRBD1; v_call: TRBV29-1; cdr3_length: 13; clone_size: many; j_call: TRBJ2-2; cdr3_aa: CSAGGTGPGELFF; cdr3_nt: TGCAGCGCCGGGGGGACAGGGCCCGGGGAGCTGTTTTTT